Listed below are T cell receptor beta chains from one sample, sequenced in a study of spatial heterogeneity in lung cancer. TCRdb re-called the 5' RACE reads with MiXCR, one entry per CDR3 protein. The table includes around 47,000 distinct CDR3 sequences, around 7% detected once. Material: PBMCs, obtained at follow-up. Receptor source: a female donor with early-stage non-small cell lung cancer. Each CDR3 is given with its conserved first and last residue. Only some rows state a clone size, as once, few, many or a class for expanded clones.

j_call: TRBJ2-5
v_call: TRBV5-1
clone_size: many
cdr3_aa: CASSLSGETQYF

j_call: TRBJ2-7
v_call: TRBV28
clone_size: many
cdr3_aa: CASTPGSHYEQYF

j_call: TRBJ2-2
v_call: TRBV7-9
clone_size: many
cdr3_aa: CASSQVSPDTGELFF

j_call: TRBJ1-1
v_call: TRBV7-6
clone_size: many
cdr3_aa: CASSLAVANTEAFF

j_call: TRBJ2-7
v_call: TRBV20-1
clone_size: NA
cdr3_aa: CSARDWASGTYEQYF

j_call: TRBJ1-6
v_call: TRBV4-1
clone_size: many
cdr3_aa: CASSQPRDRDDSPLHF

j_call: TRBJ2-2
v_call: TRBV11-2
clone_size: few
cdr3_aa: CASSRRLAGYTGELFF

j_call: TRBJ2-7
v_call: TRBV15
clone_size: few
cdr3_aa: CATSRENRGEYEQYF

j_call: TRBJ2-1
v_call: TRBV6-2/TRBV6-3
clone_size: few
cdr3_aa: CASSYTESYNEQFF

j_call: TRBJ2-7
v_call: TRBV25-1
clone_size: many
cdr3_aa: CASSPGTGNFYEQYF

j_call: TRBJ1-5
v_call: TRBV18
clone_size: NA
cdr3_aa: CASSPGTQPQHF

j_call: TRBJ1-5
v_call: TRBV12-3/TRBV12-4
clone_size: once
cdr3_aa: CASSFNPEQPQHF

j_call: TRBJ1-5
v_call: TRBV7-2
clone_size: few
cdr3_aa: CASSSHTGTPSNQPQHF

j_call: TRBJ2-5
v_call: TRBV7-3
clone_size: many
cdr3_aa: CASSLAGGTPQETQYF

j_call: TRBJ1-2
v_call: TRBV2
clone_size: few
cdr3_aa: CASSLGQGVGYTF

j_call: TRBJ2-7
v_call: TRBV6-5
clone_size: medium-sized
cdr3_aa: CASSTSGGSYEQYF

j_call: TRBJ2-3
v_call: TRBV4-1
clone_size: NA
cdr3_aa: CASSQQGFTDTQYF

j_call: TRBJ1-6
v_call: TRBV10-3
clone_size: many
cdr3_aa: CAISESGGSMNSPLHF

j_call: TRBJ2-7
v_call: TRBV6-5
clone_size: NA
cdr3_aa: CASRTAGYVQYF

j_call: TRBJ2-4
v_call: TRBV11-2
clone_size: NA
cdr3_aa: CASSPLGQGGNIQYF

j_call: TRBJ2-3
v_call: TRBV5-1
clone_size: many
cdr3_aa: CASSEEGTQYF

j_call: TRBJ2-1
v_call: TRBV9
clone_size: many
cdr3_aa: CASSLTSQVVNEQFF

j_call: TRBJ1-1
v_call: TRBV7-2
clone_size: NA
cdr3_aa: CASSELTGFTEAFF

j_call: TRBJ1-5
v_call: TRBV5-1
clone_size: few
cdr3_aa: CASSRFTGEDQPQHF

j_call: TRBJ1-2
v_call: TRBV5-1
clone_size: many
cdr3_aa: CASKGQGNNGYTF

j_call: TRBJ2-3
v_call: TRBV5-1
clone_size: few
cdr3_aa: CASSRMGGGADTQYF

j_call: TRBJ1-1
v_call: TRBV28
clone_size: many
cdr3_aa: CASSLTGASNTEAFF

j_call: TRBJ1-1
v_call: TRBV3-1
clone_size: many
cdr3_aa: CASSQGRVAAFF

j_call: TRBJ2-4
v_call: TRBV6-6
clone_size: many
cdr3_aa: CASSNLGGITKNIQYF

j_call: TRBJ2-3
v_call: TRBV24-1
clone_size: NA
cdr3_aa: CATSDPFTGDTQYF

j_call: TRBJ1-4
v_call: TRBV20-1
clone_size: NA
cdr3_aa: CSAREPNSVLATYEKLFF

j_call: TRBJ1-1
v_call: TRBV6-2/TRBV6-3
clone_size: few
cdr3_aa: CASSLRDSIEAFF

j_call: TRBJ1-2
v_call: TRBV6-1
clone_size: NA
cdr3_aa: CASSETRGDYGYTF

j_call: TRBJ2-1
v_call: TRBV3-1
clone_size: few
cdr3_aa: CASSQVTTDLGNEQFF

j_call: TRBJ1-4
v_call: TRBV28
clone_size: many
cdr3_aa: CASKGTVANEKLFF

j_call: TRBJ2-2
v_call: TRBV4-1
clone_size: many
cdr3_aa: CASSQGSGGHAGELFF

j_call: TRBJ1-1
v_call: TRBV7-2
clone_size: many
cdr3_aa: CASSPGQGRSASIEAFF

j_call: TRBJ2-5
v_call: TRBV5-1
clone_size: many
cdr3_aa: CASSAVNSQETQYF

j_call: TRBJ2-7
v_call: TRBV6-2/TRBV6-3
clone_size: NA
cdr3_aa: CASSTMRGGRYEQYF